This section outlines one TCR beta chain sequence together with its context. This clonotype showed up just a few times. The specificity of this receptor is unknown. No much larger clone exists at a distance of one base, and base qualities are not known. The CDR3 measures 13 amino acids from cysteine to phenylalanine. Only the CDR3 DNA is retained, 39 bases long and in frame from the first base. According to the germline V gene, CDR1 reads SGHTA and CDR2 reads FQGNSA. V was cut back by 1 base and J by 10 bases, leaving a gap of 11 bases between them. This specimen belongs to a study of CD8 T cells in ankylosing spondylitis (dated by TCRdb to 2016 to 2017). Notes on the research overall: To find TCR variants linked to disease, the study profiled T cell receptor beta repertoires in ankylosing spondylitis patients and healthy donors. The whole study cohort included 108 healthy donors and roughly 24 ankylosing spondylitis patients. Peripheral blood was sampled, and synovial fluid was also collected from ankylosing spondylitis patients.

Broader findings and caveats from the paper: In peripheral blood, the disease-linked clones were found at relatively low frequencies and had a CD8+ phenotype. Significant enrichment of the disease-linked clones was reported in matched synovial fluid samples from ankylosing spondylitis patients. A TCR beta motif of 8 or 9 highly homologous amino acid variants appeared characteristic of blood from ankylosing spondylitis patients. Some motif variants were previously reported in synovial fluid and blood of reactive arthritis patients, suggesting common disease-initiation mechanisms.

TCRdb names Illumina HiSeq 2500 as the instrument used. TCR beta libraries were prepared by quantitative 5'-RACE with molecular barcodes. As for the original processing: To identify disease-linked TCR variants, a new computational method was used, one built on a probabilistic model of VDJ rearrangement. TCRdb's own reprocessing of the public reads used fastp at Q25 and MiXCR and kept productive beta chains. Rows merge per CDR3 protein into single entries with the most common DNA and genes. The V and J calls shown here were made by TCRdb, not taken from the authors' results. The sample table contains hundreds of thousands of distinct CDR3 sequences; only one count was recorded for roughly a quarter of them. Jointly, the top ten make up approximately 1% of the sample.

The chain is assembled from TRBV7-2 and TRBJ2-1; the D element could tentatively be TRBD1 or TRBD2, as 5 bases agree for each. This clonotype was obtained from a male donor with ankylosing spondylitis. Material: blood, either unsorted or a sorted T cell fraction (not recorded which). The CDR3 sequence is CASSLGPGTEQFF. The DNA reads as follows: TGTGCCAGCAGCTTAGGACCAGGGACGGAGCAGTTCTTC.